The T cell receptor beta chain described here comes from a study of blood T cell repertoires in COVID-19. As for the study in general: The analysed material was cDNA or gDNA that came from T cells, B-cell-depleted T cells, or PBMCs.

Libraries were prepared by immunoSEQ multiplex PCR; TCRdb keeps only in-frame clonotypes and omits some of them. The top ten clones hold roughly 14% of a sample with 200,000 to 250,000 clones, roughly 88% of them seen once. Cohorts were assigned according to the clinical history that participants reported. From germline, CDR1 is SGHRS and CDR2 YFSETQ. The germline V and J ends were trimmed by 0 bases and 0 bases, with 10 bases remaining between them. The CDR3 is 16 amino acids. V is TRBV5-1 and J is TRBJ1-3; a possible D gene is TRBD1 (5 bases). This sequence was found in a woman aged 45-60 years with acute COVID-19. Sequenced material: PBMCs or T cells enriched from blood (not recorded which). The CDR3 is CASSLGGLDSGNTIYF. CDR3 DNA sequence: TGCGCCAGCAGCTTGGGGGGCCTCGACTCTGGAAACACCATATATTTT.